Following are 18 T cell receptor beta chains from one sample sequenced in a study of blood T cell repertoires in COVID-19 (TCRdb year 2020). The library came from the immunoSEQ multiplex PCR assay. TCRdb took over this immuneACCESS table, retaining in-frame rearrangements with V and J assigned. Such tables are incomplete; in checked studies, under half of the missing clones stem from an unresolved V gene, and the remainder is unexplained. Counted in this sample were about 350,000 clones; approximately 91% of them appeared once. Clones ranked in the top ten supply about 7% of the sample. Source material: peripheral blood. All receptors come from an older woman with COVID-19, enrolled during active disease.

The chain has TRBV4-2 and TRBJ1-2; 8 bases align to TRBD1. V lost 1 base to trimming and J lost 6 bases; unmatched junction nucleotides: 10. CDR1 and CDR2 (germline): LGHNA, YNFKEQ. The CDR3 runs 16 residues. The CDR3 is CASSQGRGAGGNGYTF. The CDR3, as DNA: TGTGCCAGCAGCCAAGGCAGGGGGGCAGGGGGCAATGGCTACACCTTC.

The CDR3 loop reads CASSLGDREIPYEQYF. CDR3 in DNA: TGCGCCAGCAGCTTGGGCGACAGGGAAATCCCGTACGAGCAGTACTTC. J is TRBJ2-7 and V is TRBV5-1, with 7 bases fitting TRBD1. The CDR3 spans 16 residues. From germline, CDR1 is SGHRS and CDR2 YFSETQ. The V gene end was trimmed by 0 bases and the J gene end by 4 bases; junction bases not matched to a gene: 10. The variable domain in full, with the rest retrieved from reference TRBV5-1 and TRBJ2-7, is KAGVTQTPRYLIKTRGQQVTLSCSPISGHRSVSWYQQTPGQGLQFLFEYFSETQRNKGNFPGRFSGRQFSNSRSEMNVSTLELGDSALYLCASSLGDREIPYEQYFGPGTRLTVT.

The CDR3 loop reads CASSPDRGQGTEAFF. CDR3 nucleotide sequence: TGTGCCAGCAGCCCCGACAGGGGGCAAGGCACTGAAGCTTTCTTT. This chain links TRBV7-9 with TRBJ1-1; 10 bases match TRBD1. This CDR3 has 15 amino acids. J gave up 4 bases and V 5 bases, and 7 bases lay outside the gene matches. Per the germline V gene, CDR1 is SEHNR and CDR2 is FQNEAQ (reference sequence).

The chain has TRBV28 and TRBJ2-7; 7 bases align to TRBD2. This CDR3 has 17 amino acids. Germline-derived CDR1 and CDR2 are MDHEN and SYDVKM. With V trimmed by 3 bases and J by 0 bases, 11 bases remained unmatched. The CDR3 DNA reads TGTGCCAGCAGTTTCAAGGCGATCGCGGGAGCCTCCTACGAGCAGTACTTC. Its translation is CASSFKAIAGASYEQYF.

The chain links TRBV25-1 to TRBJ2-5; no definite D call. This CDR3 is 13 amino acids long. Deletions cut 3 bases from V and 4 bases from J, with 9 bases between. Germline V gene data show CDR1 as MGHDK and CDR2 as SYGVNS. CDR3 bases: TGTGCCAGCAGTGACCACATAACAGAGACCCAGTACTTC. It encodes CASSDHITETQYF.

Here the CDR3 reads CASSGQGLGIEQYF. The DNA for the CDR3 is TGTGCCAGCAGTGGGCAGGGTCTCGGTATAGAGCAGTACTTC. The genes are TRBV2 and TRBJ2-7; perhaps TRBD1 as D (5 bases). Germline V lookup: CDR1 SNHLY, CDR2 FYNNEI. V dropped 4 bases and J dropped 7 bases, with 17 bases sitting between them. The CDR3 runs 14 residues.

The chain carries TRBV25-1 and TRBJ2-5; the match to TRBD1 covers 7 bases. V shed 3 bases and J 2 bases; nucleotides not matched to a gene: 6. This CDR3 region has 15 residues. Germline V CDR1 and CDR2: MGHDK, SYGVNS. The CDR3 coding sequence is TGTGCCAGCAGTGACCCCCGACAGGGTCAAGAGACCCAGTACTTC. It codes for CASSDPRQGQETQYF.

In this sample, this clone turned up many times. The CDR3 nucleotides read TGCGCCAGCGCTCCCAGGGGCTACGAGCAGTACTTC. It specifies CASAPRGYEQYF. The chain uses TRBV10-2 and TRBJ2-7, with TRBD1 as a possible D gene (6 bases). The germline CDR1 and CDR2 sequences are WSHSY and SAAADI. V lost 8 bases to trimming and J lost 3 bases, with 11 bases between them. The CDR3 totals 12 residues.

The V and J genes are TRBV24-1 and TRBJ1-5, with a possible D match to TRBD1 (6 bases). Trimming took 10 bases from V and 4 from J, leaving 13 bases between them. The CDR3 sequence is 13 residues long. The germline gives CDR1 KGHDR, CDR2 SFDVKD. The chain's CDR3 is CATSQGRNQPQHF. The CDR3 coding sequence is TGTGCCACTTCACAGGGAAGGAATCAGCCCCAGCATTTT.

This chain joins TRBV5-6 and TRBJ2-5; D ambiguous. The CDR3 covers 11 residues. V was shortened by 4 bases and J by 5 bases, with 6 bases between the two germline ends. CDR1 is SGHDT, CDR2 YYEEEE, per germline. The chain's CDR3 is CASSARETQYF. DNA of the CDR3: TGTGCCAGCAGCGCCCGGGAGACCCAGTACTTC.

The gene calls are TRBV4-1 and TRBJ1-5; possible D gene TRBD1, 5 bases. The CDR3 has 18 residues. Trimming removed 0 bases at V and 0 bases at J, with 15 bases between. Germline V gene data show CDR1 as MGHRA and CDR2 as YSYEKL. This chain's CDR3 is CASSQDPPGLYSNQPQHF. The DNA for the CDR3 is TGCGCCAGCAGCCAAGATCCCCCGGGACTCTATAGCAATCAGCCCCAGCATTTT.

The gene calls are TRBV2 and TRBJ1-3; D may be TRBD1 (6 bases). The CDR3 runs 16 residues. CDR1 and CDR2 (germline): SNHLY, FYNNEI. Trimming left V 7 bases short and J 0 bases short, with 16 bases between. Here the CDR3 reads CASKGRGPLSGNTIYF. For the CDR3, the DNA is TGTGCCAGCAAGGGCAGGGGCCCCCTCTCTGGAAACACCATATATTTT.

The V and J genes are TRBV7-3 and TRBJ1-6; TRBD1 matches at 8 bases. Trimming took 5 bases from V and 5 from J; bases not matched to a gene: 8. Germline V gives CDR1 SGHTA, CDR2 FQGTGA. The CDR3 runs to 16 residues. CDR3 protein: CASSPSPTGDNSPLHF. The CDR3 DNA follows: TGTGCCAGCAGCCCTTCCCCGACAGGGGATAATTCACCCCTCCACTTT.

The gene calls are TRBV2 and TRBJ1-6, with 8 bases aligning to TRBD1. The germline V gene has CDR1 SNHLY and CDR2 FYNNEI. The ends lost 6 bases at V and 10 bases at J; junction bases unmatched: 8. The CDR3 has 14 amino acids. CDR3 loop: CASSGQGLGSPLHF. CDR3 coding DNA: TGTGCCAGCAGCGGACAGGGATTAGGCTCACCCCTCCACTTT.

This clone came up once. The V gene is TRBV5-1, the J gene TRBJ2-2; D remains ambiguous. This CDR3 comprises 15 residues. Trimming left V 0 bases short and J 3 bases short, with 9 bases between. The germline gives CDR1 SGHRS, CDR2 YFSETQ. The CDR3 sequence: CASSLAVVDTGELFF. In DNA, the CDR3 is TGCGCCAGCAGCTTGGCGGTAGTTGACACCGGGGAGCTGTTTTTT.

The chain joins TRBV4-1 to TRBJ1-6, with a weak D call TRBD1 (6 bases). The CDR3 spans 16 residues. Trimming removed 2 bases at V and 7 bases at J, with 15 bases between. Germline V lookup: CDR1 MGHRA, CDR2 YSYEKL. The CDR3 region is CASSQPQGGENSPLHF. Here the CDR3 DNA reads TGCGCCAGCAGCCAACCACAGGGAGGGGAGAATTCACCCCTCCACTTT.

The rearrangement joins TRBV12-3 or TRBV12-4 to TRBJ2-7; a possible D gene is TRBD1 (5 bases). This CDR3 has 13 amino acids. Trimming cost V 7 bases and J 2 bases, with 12 bases left between them. DNA for the CDR3: TGTGCCAGCAAAGCCCGGACAACCTACGAGCAGTACTTC. Translated: CASKARTTYEQYF.

V is TRBV11-2 and J is TRBJ2-7; possibly TRBD1 for D (5 bases). Per germline, CDR1 SGHAT and CDR2 FQNNGV. Between the trimmed V and J ends, which lost 2 bases and 7 bases, there was a span of 18 bases. The length of the CDR3 is 15 residues. The CDR3 loop is CASSLFGRAIREQYF. CDR3 DNA: TGTGCCAGCAGCTTATTCGGCAGGGCGATCAGGGAGCAGTACTTC.